A single sample gave rise to the 29 T cell receptor beta chains below, sequenced in a study of T cell changes during pregnancy in multiple sclerosis. This table comes from immunoSEQ multiplex PCR, and its TCRdb copy is limited to in-frame clones, with some not included. The sample includes around 59,000 clones, approximately 93% of them seen just once. Sequenced material: CD8+ T cells from peripheral blood mononuclear cells, taken in the second trimester of pregnancy. The receptors were gathered from a female donor with multiple sclerosis, enrolled in a pregnancy study.

The chain carries TRBV5-6 and TRBJ1-1; 8 bases align to TRBD1. The CDR3 consists of 14 residues. V was clipped by 3 bases and J by 1 base; unmatched bases: 2. Germline V gene data show CDR1 as SGHDT and CDR2 as YYEEEE. The CDR3 sequence: CASSWTGRNTEAFF. CDR3 DNA: TGTGCCAGCAGCTGGACAGGGCGGAACACTGAAGCTTTCTTT. The complete variable domain, with remaining parts taken from reference TRBV5-6 and TRBJ1-1, reads DAGVTQSPTHLIKTRGQQVTLRCSPKSGHDTVSWYQQALGQGPQFIFQYYEEEERQRGNFPDRFSGHQFPNYSSELNVNALLLGDSALYLCASSWTGRNTEAFFGQGTRLTVV.

The V gene is TRBV9, the J gene TRBJ2-1; possibly TRBD1 for D (8 bases). V lost 0 bases and J 3 bases, leaving 19 bases between the germline ends. Germline values: CDR1 SGDLS, CDR2 YYNGEE. CDR3 length: 18 amino acids. The DNA of the CDR3 is TGTGCCAGCAGCGTAGAGCCTCAAGCGGGACAGGACTACAATGAGCAGTTCTTC. Translation gives CASSVEPQAGQDYNEQFF.

DNA for the CDR3: TGTGCCAGCAGAGCTTGGACTAGCGGGGGCGAGACCCAGTACTTC. Protein sequence: CASRAWTSGGETQYF. The chain recombines TRBV2 with TRBJ2-5; 13 bases are shared with TRBD2. After removal of 6 bases from V and 5 bases from J, the junction contained 6 bases not matched to a gene. The germline V gene has CDR1 SNHLY and CDR2 FYNNEI. The CDR3 runs 15 residues.

The CDR3 DNA reads TGTGCCAGCAGCTCACCTGGGGACAGGGGGCGCGAGAGCGGTAATGAGCAGTTCTTC. Its translation: CASSSPGDRGRESGNEQFF. This chain links TRBV11-2 with TRBJ2-1; TRBD1 agrees at 12 bases. The CDR3 consists of 19 residues. CDR1 SGHAT and CDR2 FQNNGV come from the germline V gene. The junction had 17 bases not matched to a gene; V was cut back by 4 bases and J by 7 bases.

In regard to this clone: The junction and the germline gene differ at one end; a read error may be behind it. The V gene is TRBV7-6, the J gene TRBJ1-5, with 8 positions matching TRBD1. The CDR3 runs to 15 residues. In germline, CDR1 is SGHVS, CDR2 FNYEAQ. CDR3 amino acids: CASSFNAGGNQPQHF. Here the CDR3 DNA reads TGTGCCAGCAGCTTCAATGCAGGGGGCAACCAGCCCCAGCATTTT.

The table lists this clone with a few counts. The chain carries TRBV28 and TRBJ2-2; 12 positions match TRBD1. Trimming cost V 7 bases and J 4 bases; bases outside gene matches: 16. The CDR3 consists of 19 residues. The V gene's germline CDR1 is MDHEN and CDR2 SYDVKM. CDR3 in amino acids: CASTPPRDRGPRSTGELFF. The CDR3 DNA reads TGTGCCAGCACTCCCCCAAGGGACAGGGGGCCTCGAAGCACCGGGGAGCTGTTTTTT.

The chain recombines TRBV4-2 with TRBJ1-1; 7 positions match TRBD1. Germline CDR1 and CDR2: LGHNA and YNFKEQ. The CDR3 totals 15 residues. V was clipped by 4 bases and J by 5 bases; unmatched bases: 10. The CDR3 protein is CASSPLVRGRTEAFF. CDR3 coding DNA: TGTGCCAGCAGCCCCCTGGTCAGGGGGAGGACTGAAGCTTTCTTT.

The chain is built from TRBV6-5 and TRBJ1-4, with D perhaps TRBD1 (6 bases). The CDR3 sequence is 14 residues long. CDR1 and CDR2 (germline): MNHEY, SVGAGI. V lost 5 bases and J 7 bases, leaving 14 bases between the germline ends. CDR3 sequence (DNA): TGTGCCAGCAGTAAAAACAGGGTTGGTGAAAAACTGTTTTTT. The encoded protein is CASSKNRVGEKLFF.

The chain couples TRBV13 to TRBJ2-6; D is possibly TRBD1 (6 bases). Germline V gene sequence: CDR1 PRHDT, CDR2 FYEKMQ (reference sequence). The CDR3 loop spans 14 amino acids. Trimming stripped 9 bases from V and 3 bases from J, with 12 bases between. CDR3 DNA: TGTGCCAGTCTCGCAGGGGATGGGGCCAACGTCCTGACTTTC. Protein sequence: CASLAGDGANVLTF.

V usage is TRBV7-6 and J usage is TRBJ2-7, with D perhaps matching TRBD2 (6 bases). V lost 5 bases to trimming and J lost 3 bases, with 14 bases between them. Germline V gene data show CDR1 as SGHVS and CDR2 as FNYEAQ. The CDR3 has 14 residues. CDR3 loop: CASSAGTSYYEQYF. The CDR3, as DNA: TGTGCCAGCAGCGCCGGGACTTCTTACTACGAGCAGTACTTC.

This rearrangement joins TRBV10-2 to TRBJ2-5, with D possibly being TRBD2 (5 bases). This CDR3 is built from 12 residues. The germline CDR1 and CDR2 sequences are WSHSY and SAAADI. The ends were cut back, 10 bases at V and 3 bases at J, with 12 bases in the middle. This CDR3 is CAILASEETQYF. For the CDR3, the DNA is TGCGCCATCCTAGCTTCGGAAGAGACCCAGTACTTC.

Comments on this clone: One end of the junction fails to match germline, which may point to a read error. The chain links TRBV2 to TRBJ2-7; 16 bases agree with TRBD2. Per the germline V gene, CDR1 is SNHLY and CDR2 is FYNNEI. The CDR3 runs to 16 residues. The CDR3 protein is CASREGTSGRAYEQYF. DNA for the CDR3: TGTGCCAGCAGGGAAGGGACTAGCGGGAGGGCCTACGAGCAGTACTTC.

A single count supports this clone. The chain combines TRBV11-1 with TRBJ2-5; TRBD2 is a possible D gene (6 bases). This CDR3 comprises 16 residues. Trimming pared 1 base from V and 1 base from J, leaving 13 bases between. The V gene's germline CDR1 is SGHAT and CDR2 FQDESV (reference sequence). The CDR3 loop reads CASSLGQWTTQETQYF. CDR3 in DNA: TGTGCCAGCAGCTTAGGGCAGTGGACTACCCAAGAGACCCAGTACTTC. The full variable domain, in which reference TRBV11-1 and TRBJ2-5 provide the parts outside the CDR3, is EAEVAQSPRYKITEKSQAVAFWCDPISGHATLYWYRQILGQGPELLVQFQDESVVDDSQLPKDRFSAERLKGVDSTLKIQPAELGDSAMYLCASSLGQWTTQETQYFGPGTRLLVL.

This chain links TRBV23-1 with TRBJ2-5; TRBD1 aligns across 9 bases. TRBV23-1 is an open reading frame, and its role is uncertain. V lost 2 bases, J lost 3 bases, and 7 bases stayed unmatched. The CDR3 loop spans 16 amino acids. CDR3 bases: TGCGCCAGCAGTCAAGGGGGGGGGACAGGGAAAGAGACCCAGTACTTC. Translating gives CASSQGGGTGKETQYF.

J is TRBJ2-5 and V is TRBV28, with 11 bases lining up with TRBD2. Unmatched junction bases numbered 9, after V lost 4 bases and J lost 2 bases. Germline values: CDR1 MDHEN, CDR2 SYDVKM. The CDR3 extends over 17 amino acids. This CDR3 reads CASSSDASGRIQETQYF. Written as DNA, the CDR3 is TGTGCCAGCAGTTCCGATGCTAGCGGGAGGATACAAGAGACCCAGTACTTC.

The genes are TRBV6-5 and TRBJ1-1; TRBD1 agrees at 8 bases. CDR3 length: 14 residues. Per germline, CDR1 MNHEY and CDR2 SVGAGI. The J segment lost 8 bases and the V segment lost 1 base, leaving 6 bases of the junction unmatched. The CDR3 nucleotides are TGTGCCAGCAGTTACTTGGACAGGGAAGAAGAAGCTTTCTTT. Protein: CASSYLDREEEAFF.

A few counts support this clone. This chain links TRBV4-1 with TRBJ2-1; D ambiguous. Germline-derived CDR1 and CDR2 are MGHRA and YSYEKL. There are 16 residues in the CDR3. Trimming left V 0 bases short and J 6 bases short, with 15 bases between. Here the CDR3 DNA reads TGCGCCAGCAGCCAAGATCTGGCTTCCCAGGCCAATGAGCAGTTCTTC. Its translation is CASSQDLASQANEQFF.

In its sample, this clone was seen a few times. This rearrangement joins TRBV19 to TRBJ1-1, with D possibly TRBD1 on 6 matching bases. Looked up from germline, CDR1 is LNHDA and CDR2 is SQIVND (reference sequence). The V end lost 3 bases, the J end lost 7 bases, and 15 bases lay between the germline ends. There are 14 residues in the CDR3. This CDR3 is CASSIIGTPDEAFF. In DNA, the CDR3 is TGTGCCAGTAGTATCATCGGGACACCCGATGAAGCTTTCTTT.

With regard to this clone: Different DNA sequences within this sample yield the same CDR3. The chain joins TRBV7-6 to TRBJ2-3; 7 bases are shared with TRBD2. Germline V CDR1 and CDR2: SGHVS, FNYEAQ. V gave up 0 bases and J gave up 4 bases; unmatched junction bases: 1. The CDR3 runs 14 residues. The CDR3, as DNA: TGTGCCAGCAGCTTAGCGGGGGGGGCAGATACGCAGTATTTT. Residues: CASSLAGGADTQYF.

The rearrangement joins TRBV11-1 to TRBJ2-3, with 14 bases lining up with TRBD2. The V gene's germline CDR1 is SGHAT and CDR2 FQDESV (reference sequence). V lost 4 bases, J lost 6 bases, and 6 bases stayed unmatched. The CDR3 consists of 16 residues. In DNA form, the CDR3 reads TGTGCCAGCAGCTCTGGGACTAGCGGGAGTTTCGATACGCAGTATTTT. Translated, it gives CASSSGTSGSFDTQYF.

The CDR3 DNA reads as TGTGCCAGCAGCTTAGCGCCGGGTTTCGAAGAGACCCAGTACTTC. Translation: CASSLAPGFEETQYF. V gene TRBV7-9 combines with J gene TRBJ2-5; no reliable D call. The germline V gene has CDR1 SEHNR and CDR2 FQNEAQ (reference sequence). CDR3 length: 15 amino acids. V lost 0 bases, J lost 3 bases, and 11 bases lay in between. The whole variable domain, filled in from reference TRBV7-9 and TRBJ2-5, reads DTGVSQNPRHKITKRGQNVTFRCDPISEHNRLYWYRQTLGQGPEFLTYFQNEAQLEKSRLLSDRFSAERPKGSFSTLEIQRTEQGDSAMYLCASSLAPGFEETQYFGPGTRLLVL.

Written as DNA, the CDR3 is TGTGCCAGCAGCCCTACAGGGAAAGGGAGCTCCTACAATGAGCAGTTCTTC. As protein: CASSPTGKGSSYNEQFF. V gene TRBV14 combines with J gene TRBJ2-1, with D possibly being TRBD1 (6 bases). This CDR3 contains 17 residues. V was shortened by 4 bases and J by 0 bases, with 16 bases between the two germline ends. Per the germline V gene, CDR1 is SGHDN and CDR2 is FVKESK.

In its sample, this clone was seen once. This chain links TRBV27 with TRBJ2-1; D unresolved. V was pared by 5 bases and J by 6 bases, with 5 bases between. Germline V lookup: CDR1 MNHEY, CDR2 SMNVEV (reference sequence). The CDR3 length is 11 residues. The CDR3 region has the DNA TGTGCCAGCAGTCTTCTCAATGAGCAGTTCTTC. Its translation: CASSLLNEQFF.

The rearrangement joins TRBV6-1 to TRBJ2-7, with unresolved D. Germline lookup yields CDR1 MNHNS and CDR2 SASEGT. This CDR3 comprises 13 residues. Trimming removed 1 base at V and 3 bases at J, with 7 bases between. CDR3 region: CASSEVRIYEQYF. The CDR3 coding sequence is TGTGCCAGCAGTGAAGTCAGGATCTACGAGCAGTACTTC.

The rearrangement joins TRBV9 to TRBJ2-3, with no clear D. Germline V lookup: CDR1 SGDLS, CDR2 YYNGEE. V was clipped by 2 bases and J by 0 bases, with 13 bases between them. This CDR3 contains 16 residues. DNA of the CDR3: TGTGCCAGCAGCGTGGCCGGAGCCTTTAGCACAGATACGCAGTATTTT. This gives the protein CASSVAGAFSTDTQYF. Filled out from reference TRBV9 and TRBJ2-3, the complete variable domain reads DSGVTQTPKHLITATGQRVTLRCSPRSGDLSVYWYQQSLDQGLQFLIQYYNGEERAKGNILERFSAQQFPDLHSELNLSSLELGDSALYFCASSVAGAFSTDTQYFGPGTRLTVL.

This rearrangement joins TRBV4-2 to TRBJ2-7; tentative D call: TRBD1 (5 bases). The V end was cut by 5 bases, the J end by 1 base, with 15 bases between. CDR1 is LGHNA, CDR2 YNFKEQ, per germline. This CDR3 contains 15 residues. As DNA, the CDR3 is TGTGCCAGCAGCAAAGGGGTAGCCCCTTCCTACGAGCAGTACTTC. Protein: CASSKGVAPSYEQYF.

The J gene is TRBJ2-1, the V gene TRBV6-4, with 7 bases lining up with TRBD1. CDR3 length: 13 residues. V lost 6 bases to trimming and J lost 7 bases; unmatched junction nucleotides: 6. The germline CDR1 and CDR2 sequences are MRHNA and SNTAGT. For the CDR3, the DNA is TGTGCCAGCAGCCGAACCAGGGGGAATGAGCAGTTCTTC. Translated: CASSRTRGNEQFF.

This clone was observed a single time. The rearrangement joins TRBV7-9 to TRBJ2-7; 8 bases agree with TRBD2. CDR3 length equals 16 residues. Germline V gene sequence: CDR1 SEHNR, CDR2 FQNEAQ (reference sequence). Trimming removed 5 bases from V and 6 bases from J; junction bases left unmatched: 15. This CDR3 is CASSGPGGRGALEQYF. For the CDR3, the DNA is TGTGCCAGCAGCGGCCCGGGGGGGCGGGGGGCTCTCGAGCAGTACTTC.

The V call is TRBV11-2, the J call TRBJ1-1; D is ambiguous. CDR3 length: 15 residues. In germline, CDR1 is SGHAT, CDR2 FQNNGV. Trimming cost V 5 bases and J 0 bases, with 13 bases left between them. CDR3 DNA sequence: TGTGCCAGCAGCAAGGGCATCGGGGTGAACACTGAAGCTTTCTTT. The encoded protein is CASSKGIGVNTEAFF.